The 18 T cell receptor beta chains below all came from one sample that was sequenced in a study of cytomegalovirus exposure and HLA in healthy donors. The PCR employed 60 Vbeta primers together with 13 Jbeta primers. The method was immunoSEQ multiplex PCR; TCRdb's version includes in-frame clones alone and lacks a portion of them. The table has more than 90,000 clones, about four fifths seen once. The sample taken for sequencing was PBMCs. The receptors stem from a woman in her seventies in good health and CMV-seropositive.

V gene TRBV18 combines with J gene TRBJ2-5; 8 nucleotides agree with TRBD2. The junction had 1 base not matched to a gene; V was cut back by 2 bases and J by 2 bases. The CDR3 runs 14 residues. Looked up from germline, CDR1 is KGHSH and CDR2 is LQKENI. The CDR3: CASSPASGQETQYF. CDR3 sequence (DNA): TGTGCCAGCTCACCAGCTAGCGGGCAAGAGACCCAGTACTTC.

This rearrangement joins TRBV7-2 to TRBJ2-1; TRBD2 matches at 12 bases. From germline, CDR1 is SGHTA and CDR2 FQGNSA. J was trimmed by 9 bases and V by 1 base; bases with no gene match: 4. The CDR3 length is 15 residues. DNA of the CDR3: TGTGCCAGCAGCTTAGGACTAGCGGGAGTTAGTGAGCAGTTCTTC. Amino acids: CASSLGLAGVSEQFF.

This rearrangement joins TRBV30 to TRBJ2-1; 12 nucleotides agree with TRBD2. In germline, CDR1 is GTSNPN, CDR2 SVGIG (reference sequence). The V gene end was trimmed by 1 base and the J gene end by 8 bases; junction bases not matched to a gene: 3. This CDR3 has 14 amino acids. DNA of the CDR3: TGTGCCTGGAGTGCAGGACTAGCGGGACATGAGCAGTTCTTC. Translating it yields CAWSAGLAGHEQFF.

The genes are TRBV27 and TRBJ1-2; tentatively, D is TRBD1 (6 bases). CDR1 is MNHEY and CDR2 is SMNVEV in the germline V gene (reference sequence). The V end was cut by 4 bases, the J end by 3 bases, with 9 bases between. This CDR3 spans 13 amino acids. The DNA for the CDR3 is TGTGCCAGCAGTTCACAGGGACACTATGGCTACACCTTC. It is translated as CASSSQGHYGYTF.

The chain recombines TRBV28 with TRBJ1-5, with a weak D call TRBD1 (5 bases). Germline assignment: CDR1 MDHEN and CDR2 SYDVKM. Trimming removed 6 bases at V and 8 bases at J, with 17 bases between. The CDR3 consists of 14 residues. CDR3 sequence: CASSLDSHTKPQHF. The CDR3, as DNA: TGTGCCAGCAGCTTAGACAGTCATACCAAGCCCCAGCATTTT. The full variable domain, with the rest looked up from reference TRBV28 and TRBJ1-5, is DVKVTQSSRYLVKRTGEKVFLECVQDMDHENMFWYRQDPGLGLRLIYFSYDVKMKEKGDIPEGYSVSREKKERFSLILESASTNQTSMYLCASSLDSHTKPQHFGDGTRLSIL.

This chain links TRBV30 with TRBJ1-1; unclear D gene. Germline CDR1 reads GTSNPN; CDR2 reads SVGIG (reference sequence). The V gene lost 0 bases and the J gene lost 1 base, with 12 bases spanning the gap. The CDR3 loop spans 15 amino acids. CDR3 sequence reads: CAWSVFGRGNTEAFF. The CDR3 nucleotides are TGTGCCTGGAGTGTATTCGGACGGGGGAACACTGAAGCTTTCTTT.

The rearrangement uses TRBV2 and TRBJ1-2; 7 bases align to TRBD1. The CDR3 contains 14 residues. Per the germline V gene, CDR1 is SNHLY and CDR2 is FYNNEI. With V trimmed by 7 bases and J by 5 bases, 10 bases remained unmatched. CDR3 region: CASTIGGGAYGYTF. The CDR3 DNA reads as TGTGCCAGCACCATTGGAGGGGGCGCATATGGCTACACCTTC. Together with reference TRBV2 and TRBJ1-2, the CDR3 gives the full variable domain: EPEVTQTPSHQVTQMGQEVILRCVPISNHLYFYWYRQILGQKVEFLVSFYNNEISEKSEIFDDQFSVERPDGSNFTLKIRSTKLEDSAMYFCASTIGGGAYGYTFGSGTRLTVV.

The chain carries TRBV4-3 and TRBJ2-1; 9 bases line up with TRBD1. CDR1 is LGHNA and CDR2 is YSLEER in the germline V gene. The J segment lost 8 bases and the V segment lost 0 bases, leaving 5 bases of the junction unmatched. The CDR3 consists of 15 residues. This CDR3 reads CASSQDPQGAHEQFF. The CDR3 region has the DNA TGCGCCAGCAGCCAAGATCCACAGGGGGCGCATGAGCAGTTCTTC.

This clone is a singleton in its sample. The CDR3 DNA reads TGTGCCAGTTGGGCGAGCTCCTATAATTCACCCCTCCACTTT. Its protein is CASWASSYNSPLHF. The V and J genes are TRBV27 and TRBJ1-6; D gene unclear. Per germline, CDR1 MNHEY and CDR2 SMNVEV (reference sequence). V was pared by 9 bases and J by 0 bases, with 9 bases between. The CDR3 runs 14 residues.

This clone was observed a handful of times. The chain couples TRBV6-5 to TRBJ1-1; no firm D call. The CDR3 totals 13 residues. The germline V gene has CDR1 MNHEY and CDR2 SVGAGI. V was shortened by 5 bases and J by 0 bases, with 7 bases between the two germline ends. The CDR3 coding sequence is TGTGCCAGCAGTACGACACTGAACACTGAAGCTTTCTTT. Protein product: CASSTTLNTEAFF.

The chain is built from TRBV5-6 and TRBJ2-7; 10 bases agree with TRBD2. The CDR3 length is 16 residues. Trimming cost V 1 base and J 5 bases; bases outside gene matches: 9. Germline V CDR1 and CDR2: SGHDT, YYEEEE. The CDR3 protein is CASSLSASGRYNEQYF. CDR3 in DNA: TGTGCCAGCAGCTTGAGTGCTAGCGGGAGATATAACGAGCAGTACTTC. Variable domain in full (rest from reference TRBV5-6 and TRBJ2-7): DAGVTQSPTHLIKTRGQQVTLRCSPKSGHDTVSWYQQALGQGPQFIFQYYEEEERQRGNFPDRFSGHQFPNYSSELNVNALLLGDSALYLCASSLSASGRYNEQYFGPGTRLTVT.

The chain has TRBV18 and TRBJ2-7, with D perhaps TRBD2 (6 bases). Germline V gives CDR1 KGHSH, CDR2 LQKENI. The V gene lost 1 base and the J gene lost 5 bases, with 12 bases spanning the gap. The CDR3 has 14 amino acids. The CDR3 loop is CASSPHRSGDEQYF. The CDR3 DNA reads TGTGCCAGCTCACCACACCGCTCGGGGGACGAGCAGTACTTC. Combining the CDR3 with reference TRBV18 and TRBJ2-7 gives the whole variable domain NAGVMQNPRHLVRRRGQEARLRCSPMKGHSHVYWYRQLPEEGLKFMVYLQKENIIDESGMPKERFSAEFPKEGPSILRIQQVVRGDSAAYFCASSPHRSGDEQYFGPGTRLTVT.

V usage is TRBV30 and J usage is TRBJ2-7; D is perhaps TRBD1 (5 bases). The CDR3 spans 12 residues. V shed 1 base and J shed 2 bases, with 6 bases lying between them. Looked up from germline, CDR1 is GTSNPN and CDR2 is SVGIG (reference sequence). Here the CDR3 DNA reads TGTGCCTGGAGTGACAGGACCTACGAGCAGTACTTC. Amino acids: CAWSDRTYEQYF. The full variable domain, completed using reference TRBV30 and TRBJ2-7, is SQTIHQWPATLVQPVGSPLSLECTVEGTSNPNLYWYRQAAGRGLQLLFYSVGIGQISSEVPQNLSASRPQDRQFILSSKKLLLSDSGFYLCAWSDRTYEQYFGPGTRLTVT.

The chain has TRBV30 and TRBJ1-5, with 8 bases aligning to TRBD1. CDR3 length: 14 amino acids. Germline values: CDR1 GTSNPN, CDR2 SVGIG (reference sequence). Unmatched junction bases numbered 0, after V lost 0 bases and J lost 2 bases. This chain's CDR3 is CAWSVTGGNQPQHF. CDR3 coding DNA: TGTGCCTGGAGTGTGACAGGGGGCAATCAGCCCCAGCATTTT.

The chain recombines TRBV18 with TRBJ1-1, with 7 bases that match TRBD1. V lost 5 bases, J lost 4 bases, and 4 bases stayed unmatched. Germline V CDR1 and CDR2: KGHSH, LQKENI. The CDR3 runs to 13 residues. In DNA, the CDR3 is TGTGCCAGCTCAGGGCAGGGGGGCACTGAAGCTTTCTTT. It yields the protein CASSGQGGTEAFF.

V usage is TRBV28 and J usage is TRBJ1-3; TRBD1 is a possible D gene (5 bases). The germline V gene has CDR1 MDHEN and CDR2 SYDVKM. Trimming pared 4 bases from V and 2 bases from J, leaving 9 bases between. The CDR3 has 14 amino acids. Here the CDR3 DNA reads TGTGCCAGCAGTTCGGGGGGGGCTGGAAACACCATATATTTT. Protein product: CASSSGGAGNTIYF.

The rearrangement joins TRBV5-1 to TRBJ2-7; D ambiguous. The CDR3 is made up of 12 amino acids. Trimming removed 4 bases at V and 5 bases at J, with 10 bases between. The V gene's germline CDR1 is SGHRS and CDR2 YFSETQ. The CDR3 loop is CASSLLENEQYF. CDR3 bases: TGCGCCAGCAGCCTCCTAGAAAACGAGCAGTACTTC.

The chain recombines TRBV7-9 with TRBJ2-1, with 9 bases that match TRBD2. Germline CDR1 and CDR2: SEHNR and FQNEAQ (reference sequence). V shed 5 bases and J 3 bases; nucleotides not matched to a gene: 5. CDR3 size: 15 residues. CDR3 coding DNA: TGTGCCAGCAGCCCGGGACTAGCTATCTACAATGAGCAGTTCTTC. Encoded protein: CASSPGLAIYNEQFF. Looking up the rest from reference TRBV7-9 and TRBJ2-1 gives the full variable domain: DTGVSQNPRHKITKRGQNVTFRCDPISEHNRLYWYRQTLGQGPEFLTYFQNEAQLEKSRLLSDRFSAERPKGSFSTLEIQRTEQGDSAMYLCASSPGLAIYNEQFFGPGTRLTVL.